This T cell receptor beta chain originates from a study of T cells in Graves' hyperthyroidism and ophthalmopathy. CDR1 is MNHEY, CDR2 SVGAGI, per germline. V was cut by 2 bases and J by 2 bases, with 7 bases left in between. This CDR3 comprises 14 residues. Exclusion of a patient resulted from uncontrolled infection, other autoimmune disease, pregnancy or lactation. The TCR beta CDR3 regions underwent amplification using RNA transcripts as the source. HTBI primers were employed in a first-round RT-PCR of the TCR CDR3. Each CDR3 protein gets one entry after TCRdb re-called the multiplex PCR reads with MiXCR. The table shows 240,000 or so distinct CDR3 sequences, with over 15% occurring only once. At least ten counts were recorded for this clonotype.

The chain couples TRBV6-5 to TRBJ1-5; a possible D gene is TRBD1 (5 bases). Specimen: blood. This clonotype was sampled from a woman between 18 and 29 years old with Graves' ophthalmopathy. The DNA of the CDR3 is TGTGCCAGCAGTTACCAGGGCGGCAATCAGCCCCAGCATTTT. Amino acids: CASSYQGGNQPQHF.